In its sample, the clone carrying this T cell receptor (beta chain) was seen once. Its cognate antigen is unknown. TCRdb reprocessed the RT-PCR reads with MiXCR, giving one entry per CDR3 protein. The sample has about 520,000 distinct CDR3 sequences, approximately 7.7% seen once. The CDR3 spans 14 residues. V was trimmed by 1 base and J by 7 bases, leaving 13 bases between them. Per the germline V gene, CDR1 is GTSNPN and CDR2 is SVGIG (reference sequence). The data belong to a study of response to subunit inactivated influenza vaccine. Regarding the study as a whole: Few new T cells, the authors suggested, are recruited by each seasonal influenza vaccination.

V and J are TRBV30 and TRBJ1-4; the D gene is possibly TRBD1 (6 bases). Specimen: PBMCs from blood, collected around 25 months after vaccination. This TCR came from a man aged 45 to 75 who received an inactivated influenza vaccine. CDR3 protein: CAWSAGGRAEKLFF. The DNA for the CDR3 is TGTGCCTGGAGTGCGGGGGGCAGAGCTGAAAAACTGTTTTTT.